The 4 T cell receptor beta chains below all came from one sample that was sequenced in a study of T cell repertoires in cytomegalovirus infection. TCRdb itself ran the reads through MiXCR, one entry per CDR3 protein. The sample yields hundreds of thousands of distinct CDR3 sequences, less than 35% seen once. These receptors' targets are unknown. Source: cultured CD8+ T cells from PBMCs, taken from culture after CMV antigen stimulation. The receptors derive from a human donor in good health (CMV status not recorded). Some clones in this sample may be carry-over from other donors' samples.

This chain connects TRBV6-2 or TRBV6-3 to TRBJ2-7; either TRBD1 or TRBD2 may fit D (5 bases each). The CDR3 consists of 16 residues. V lost 0 bases to trimming and J lost 0 bases, with 12 bases between them. Germline lookup yields CDR1 MNHEY and CDR2 SVGEGT. This CDR3 is CASSYSQGEGSYEQYF. The CDR3 DNA follows: TGTGCCAGCAGTTACTCCCAGGGAGAGGGCTCCTACGAGCAGTACTTC.

The gene calls are TRBV6-5 and TRBJ2-1; TRBD1 aligns across 7 bases. Germline values: CDR1 MNHEY, CDR2 SVGAGI. CDR3 length: 15 amino acids. Trimming cost V 4 bases and J 2 bases; bases outside gene matches: 5. CDR3 DNA: TGTGCCAGCAGTTTACAGGGGCCTCCCTACAATGAGCAGTTCTTC. It codes for CASSLQGPPYNEQFF.

This clonotype was detected only a few times. The V and J genes are TRBV7-9 and TRBJ1-2; 11 bases agree with TRBD1. Germline V gives CDR1 SEHNR, CDR2 FQNEAQ (reference sequence). The CDR3 runs 15 residues. The V gene end was trimmed by 3 bases and the J gene end by 5 bases; junction bases not matched to a gene: 5. As DNA, the CDR3 is TGTGCCAGCAGCTTGAGGGACAGGGGGTATTATGGCTACACCTTC. This translates into CASSLRDRGYYGYTF.

The rearrangement uses TRBV12-3 or TRBV12-4 and TRBJ2-2; 9 nucleotides agree with TRBD2. Unmatched junction bases numbered 10, after V lost 7 bases and J lost 4 bases. The CDR3 has 16 residues. The CDR3 is CASTPAGGPTTGELFF. CDR3 nucleotide sequence: TGTGCCAGCACCCCAGCGGGGGGCCCTACCACCGGGGAGCTGTTTTTT.